This note documents a single T cell receptor beta chain sequence. This specimen belongs to a study of identical twins. V was clipped by 8 bases and J by 0 bases, with 4 bases between them. The CDR3 extends over 12 amino acids. Looked up from germline, CDR1 is MDHEN and CDR2 is SYDVKM. MiXCR was run by TCRdb on the 5' RACE reads, yielding one entry per CDR3 protein. The data show 200,000 to 250,000 distinct CDR3 sequences, 5.5% to 8% seen once. These data are also associated with another study on yellow fever vaccine responses in identical twins.

The sample consisted of memory (CD45RO+) T cells sorted from blood. The V gene is TRBV28, the J gene TRBJ2-2; unclear D gene. This TCR derives from a woman in her late teens or twenties in good health. CDR3 bases: TGTGCCAGCCTAACGAACACCGGGGAGCTGTTTTTT. It encodes CASLTNTGELFF. Combining the CDR3 with reference TRBV28 and TRBJ2-2 gives the whole variable domain DVKVTQSSRYLVKRTGEKVFLECVQDMDHENMFWYRQDPGLGLRLIYFSYDVKMKEKGDIPEGYSVSREKKERFSLILESASTNQTSMYLCASLTNTGELFFGEGSRLTVL.